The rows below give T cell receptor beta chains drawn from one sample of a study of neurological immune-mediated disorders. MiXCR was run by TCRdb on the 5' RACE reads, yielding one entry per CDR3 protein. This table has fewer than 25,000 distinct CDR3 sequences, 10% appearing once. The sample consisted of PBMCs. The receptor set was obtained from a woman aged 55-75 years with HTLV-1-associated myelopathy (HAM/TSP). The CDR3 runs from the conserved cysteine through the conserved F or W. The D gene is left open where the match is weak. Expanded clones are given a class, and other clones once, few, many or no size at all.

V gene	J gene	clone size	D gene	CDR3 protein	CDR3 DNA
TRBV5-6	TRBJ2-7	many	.	CASSSRSLYEQYF	TGTGCCAGCAGCTCCCGATCCCTCTACGAGCAGTACTTC
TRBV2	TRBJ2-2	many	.	CASKGVRVGLPTGELFF	TGTGCCAGCAAGGGGGTGCGGGTCGGCCTCCCCACCGGGGAGCTGTTTTTT
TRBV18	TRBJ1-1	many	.	CASSPARTENEAFF	TGTGCCAGCTCACCCGCCCGGACCGAGAACGAAGCTTTCTTT
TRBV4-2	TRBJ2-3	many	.	CASSLISGGADTQYF	TGTGCCAGCAGCCTCATTAGCGGAGGGGCAGATACGCAGTATTTT
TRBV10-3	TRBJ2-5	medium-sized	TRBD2	CASEPGLAGAKTQYF	TGTGCCAGCGAGCCAGGACTAGCGGGGGCCAAGACCCAGTACTTC
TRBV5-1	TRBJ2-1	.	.	CASSLCNEQFF	TGCGCCAGCAGCTTATGTAATGAGCAGTTCTTC
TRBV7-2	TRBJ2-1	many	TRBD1	CASSLNLGQGQNEQFF	TGTGCCAGCAGCTTAAACCTGGGACAGGGTCAGAATGAGCAGTTCTTC
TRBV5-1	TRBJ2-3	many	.	CASSLEVPSTDTQYF	TGCGCCAGCAGCTTGGAGGTTCCTAGCACAGATACGCAGTATTTT
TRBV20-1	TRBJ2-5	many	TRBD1	CSAPPGQGDQETQYF	TGCAGTGCCCCCCCGGGACAGGGAGACCAAGAGACCCAGTACTTC
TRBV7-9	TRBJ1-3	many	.	CASSTGTSGNTIYF	TGTGCCAGCAGCACCGGGACCTCTGGAAACACCATATATTTT
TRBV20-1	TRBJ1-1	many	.	CSANVGNTEAFF	TGCAGTGCTAATGTGGGGAACACTGAAGCTTTCTTT
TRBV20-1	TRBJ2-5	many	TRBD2	CSARGGGQEETQYF	TGCAGTGCCCGAGGCGGGGGGCAGGAAGAGACCCAGTACTTC
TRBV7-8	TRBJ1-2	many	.	CASSIGTAPANYGYTF	TGTGCCAGCAGCATCGGGACGGCCCCAGCTAACTATGGCTACACCTTC